Included here is one T cell receptor beta chain sequence, with context. Its antigen is as yet unknown. One end of the junction is discordant with germline, which a read error may explain. These data originate in a study of response to subunit inactivated influenza vaccine. CDR1 and CDR2 from the germline V gene are LGHDT and YNNKEL (reference sequence). The CDR3 is made up of 14 amino acids. Study outcomes and limitations: There was a suggestion from the authors that each seasonal influenza vaccination recruits few new T cells.

MiXCR, run by TCRdb on the RT-PCR reads, gives a single entry per CDR3 protein. The sample shows some 500,000 distinct CDR3 sequences, around 13% of them seen only once. The sequence was collected from a middle-aged man who received an inactivated influenza vaccine. Here the sequenced sample was PBMCs from blood, taken roughly 45 days after vaccination. This sequence joins TRBV3-1 and TRBJ2-7, with 7 bases lining up with TRBD2. The CDR3 loop is CASIQGTGGYEQYF. CDR3 in DNA: TGTGCCAGCATCCAAGGGACGGGGGGCTACGAGCAGTACTTC.